The present TCR beta chain was sequenced within a study of cytomegalovirus exposure and HLA in healthy donors. The study ran its PCR with 60 Vbeta and 13 Jbeta primers. Assay: immunoSEQ multiplex PCR; the TCRdb copy retains only in-frame clones and omits some. The sample records 100,000 to 150,000 clones, around 73% being singletons. Overall study results and limits: Among TCR beta chains, those listed as cytomegalovirus-associated numbered about 160. Being productive about 87% or about 30% of the time was typical of most TCR beta V segments in an earlier analysis.

A word on this clone: Antigen: not known.

V dropped 4 bases and J dropped 1 base, with 17 bases sitting between them. This CDR3 is 16 amino acids long. Germline CDR1 SGHNT, CDR2 YYREEE (reference sequence). The specimen was PBMCs. The receptor was isolated from a female donor in good health and CMV-seronegative. The genes are TRBV5-4 and TRBJ1-1; D gene ambiguous. This chain's CDR3 is CASSHGEGLGNTEAFF. CDR3 DNA: TGTGCCAGCAGCCACGGCGAGGGCCTTGGGAACACTGAAGCTTTCTTT.